A selection of T cell receptor beta chains follows, all from one sample in a study of T cell repertoires in cytomegalovirus infection. TCRdb independently ran MiXCR on the reads; one entry per CDR3 protein. The sample lists almost 550,000 distinct CDR3 sequences; approximately 15% were seen once. The sample comprised CD8+ T cells from PBMCs. These receptors were obtained from a human donor in good health (CMV status not recorded). Some clones in this sample may be carry-over from other donors' samples. CDR3s include the opening cysteine and the closing phenylalanine or tryptophan. The D gene is left open where the match is weak. Clone size, where shown, is once, few, many, or a class for clones that have expanded.

J gene: TRBJ2-1; D gene: TRBD2; CDR3 length: 18; clone size: once; V gene: TRBV20-1; CDR3 protein: CSASRGASGSLSYNEQFF; CDR3 DNA: TGCAGTGCTAGTCGAGGGGCTAGCGGGAGTTTATCTTACAATGAGCAGTTCTTC
J gene: TRBJ2-2; D gene: TRBD2; CDR3 length: 19; clone size: .; V gene: TRBV3-1; CDR3 protein: CASSQDLAGGRLLTGELFF; CDR3 DNA: TGTGCCAGCAGCCAAGATCTAGCGGGGGGGCGGCTTTTAACCGGGGAGCTGTTTTTT
J gene: TRBJ2-3; D gene: TRBD2; CDR3 length: 17; clone size: many; V gene: TRBV7-9; CDR3 protein: CASSHPISGSSTDTQYF; CDR3 DNA: TGTGCCAGCTCCCACCCCATCAGCGGGAGTAGCACAGATACGCAGTATTTT
J gene: TRBJ2-2; D gene: .; CDR3 length: 15; clone size: many; V gene: TRBV6-2/TRBV6-3; CDR3 protein: CASSAQGRHTGELFF; CDR3 DNA: TGTGCCAGCAGCGCACAGGGTCGGCACACCGGGGAGCTGTTTTTT
J gene: TRBJ2-3; D gene: .; CDR3 length: 18; clone size: many; V gene: TRBV4-2; CDR3 protein: CASSQEKDTGPGTDTQYF; CDR3 DNA: TGTGCCAGCAGCCAAGAAAAGGACACCGGGCCGGGCACAGATACGCAGTATTTT
J gene: TRBJ1-2; D gene: TRBD1; CDR3 length: 15; clone size: few; V gene: TRBV2; CDR3 protein: CASSEPGQGRYGYTF; CDR3 DNA: TGTGCCAGCAGTGAACCGGGACAGGGGAGGTATGGCTACACCTTC
J gene: TRBJ2-3; D gene: .; CDR3 length: 11; clone size: many; V gene: TRBV7-8; CDR3 protein: CASSLEDTQYF; CDR3 DNA: TGTGCCAGCAGCTTAGAAGATACGCAGTATTTT
J gene: TRBJ1-2; D gene: TRBD1; CDR3 length: 12; clone size: many; V gene: TRBV28; CDR3 protein: CASSGTGVGYTF; CDR3 DNA: TGTGCCAGCAGCGGGACAGGGGTTGGCTACACCTTC
J gene: TRBJ2-1; D gene: .; CDR3 length: 16; clone size: few; V gene: TRBV20-1; CDR3 protein: CSASKEAGTAYNEQFF; CDR3 DNA: TGCAGTGCTAGCAAGGAAGCCGGGACTGCCTACAATGAGCAGTTCTTC
J gene: TRBJ2-2; D gene: TRBD1; CDR3 length: 17; clone size: many; V gene: TRBV5-4; CDR3 protein: CASSLPTGTGNTGELFF; CDR3 DNA: TGTGCCAGCAGCCTCCCAACCGGGACAGGGAACACCGGGGAGCTGTTTTTT
J gene: TRBJ2-7; D gene: .; CDR3 length: 13; clone size: .; V gene: TRBV20-1; CDR3 protein: CSARDDSRYEQYF; CDR3 DNA: TGCAGTGCTAGAGATGACTCGCGGTACGAGCAGTACTTC
J gene: TRBJ1-1; D gene: .; CDR3 length: 14; clone size: many; V gene: TRBV7-6; CDR3 protein: CASSPGRLNTEAFF; CDR3 DNA: TGTGCCAGCAGCCCCGGACGGCTGAACACTGAAGCTTTCTTT
J gene: TRBJ2-7; D gene: TRBD2; CDR3 length: 16; clone size: .; V gene: TRBV9; CDR3 protein: CASSVAVAGSSYEQYF; CDR3 DNA: TGTGCCAGCAGCGTAGCGGTAGCGGGGAGCTCCTACGAGCAGTACTTC
J gene: TRBJ2-7; D gene: TRBD2; CDR3 length: 18; clone size: many; V gene: TRBV5-6; CDR3 protein: CASSPPAGLAGEEYEQYF; CDR3 DNA: TGTGCCAGCAGCCCGCCCGCGGGACTAGCGGGGGAAGAGTACGAGCAGTACTTC
J gene: TRBJ2-1; D gene: TRBD1; CDR3 length: 13; clone size: few; V gene: TRBV20-1; CDR3 protein: CSVGTGIWNEQFF; CDR3 DNA: TGCAGTGTCGGGACAGGGATTTGGAATGAGCAGTTCTTC
J gene: TRBJ2-7; D gene: .; CDR3 length: 14; clone size: many; V gene: TRBV4-1; CDR3 protein: CASSQAGESYEQYF; CDR3 DNA: TGCGCCAGCAGCCAAGCGGGAGAGTCCTACGAGCAGTACTTC
J gene: TRBJ2-2; D gene: .; CDR3 length: 15; clone size: many; V gene: TRBV7-6; CDR3 protein: CASSLGGPNTGELFF; CDR3 DNA: TGTGCCAGCAGCTTAGGGGGACCGAACACCGGGGAGCTGTTTTTT
J gene: TRBJ2-7; D gene: .; CDR3 length: 13; clone size: .; V gene: TRBV5-1; CDR3 protein: CASNEDSSYEQYF; CDR3 DNA: TGCGCCAGCAACGAGGACAGTTCCTACGAGCAGTACTTC
J gene: TRBJ1-4; D gene: .; CDR3 length: 17; clone size: many; V gene: TRBV7-8; CDR3 protein: CASSLPENGLGDEKLFF; CDR3 DNA: TGTGCCAGCAGCCTCCCGGAGAATGGTTTAGGAGATGAAAAACTGTTTTTT
J gene: TRBJ2-5; D gene: .; CDR3 length: 17; clone size: .; V gene: TRBV5-4; CDR3 protein: CASSLSPPPVNEETQYF; CDR3 DNA: TGTGCCAGCAGCTTGAGCCCCCCTCCGGTGAACGAAGAGACCCAGTACTTC
J gene: TRBJ1-1; D gene: .; CDR3 length: 12; clone size: few; V gene: TRBV12-3/TRBV12-4; CDR3 protein: CASSWTNTEAFF; CDR3 DNA: TGTGCCAGCAGTTGGACGAACACTGAAGCTTTCTTT
J gene: TRBJ2-7; D gene: .; CDR3 length: 14; clone size: .; V gene: TRBV11-2; CDR3 protein: CASSRGGGEGKQYF; CDR3 DNA: TGTGCCAGCAGCAGAGGGGGAGGGGAAGGGAAGCAGTACTTC
J gene: TRBJ2-1; D gene: .; CDR3 length: 14; clone size: once; V gene: TRBV12-5; CDR3 protein: CASGLLFDSNEQFF; CDR3 DNA: TGTGCTAGTGGTTTACTTTTTGATAGCAATGAGCAGTTCTTC
J gene: TRBJ2-3; D gene: .; CDR3 length: 16; clone size: many; V gene: TRBV7-6; CDR3 protein: CASSLTLGLTEGAQYF; CDR3 DNA: TGTGCCAGCAGCCTCACCCTGGGACTGACCGAGGGGGCGCAGTATTTT
J gene: TRBJ2-5; D gene: TRBD2; CDR3 length: 16; clone size: .; V gene: TRBV5-4; CDR3 protein: CASSFRTSSPQETQYF; CDR3 DNA: TGTGCCAGCAGCTTTAGGACTAGCTCTCCCCAAGAGACCCAGTACTTC
J gene: TRBJ2-7; D gene: TRBD2; CDR3 length: 15; clone size: many; V gene: TRBV27; CDR3 protein: CASRDGGTPSYEQYF; CDR3 DNA: TGTGCCAGCAGGGACGGGGGGACCCCTTCCTACGAGCAGTACTTC
J gene: TRBJ2-3; D gene: .; CDR3 length: 14; clone size: many; V gene: TRBV12-3/TRBV12-4; CDR3 protein: CASSSSVGADTQYF; CDR3 DNA: TGTGCCAGCAGTTCATCCGTAGGAGCGGATACGCAGTATTTT
J gene: TRBJ2-3; D gene: TRBD2; CDR3 length: 15; clone size: few; V gene: TRBV20-1; CDR3 protein: CSATASGIRTDTQYF; CDR3 DNA: TGCAGTGCAACCGCAAGCGGGATTCGCACAGATACGCAGTATTTT